One sample yielded the 8 T cell receptor beta chains listed below, sequenced in a study of identifying expanded T cells in peripheral blood (dated by TCRdb to between 2018 and 2021). The library was built by means of the immunoSEQ multiplex PCR assay. TCRdb took this table from immuneACCESS and kept in-frame rearrangements with V and J called. Such tables lack part of the clones; where checked against another copy, unresolved V genes explain under half of the gap, and the rest is unexplained. The table for this sample lists approximately 120,000 clones; about nine tenths of them were counted only once. The top ten clonotypes cover 7.5% to 10% of the sample. Sequencing used blood. The receptors were sampled from a person aged 18 to 75 in good health.

This clone was seen only once. The chain combines TRBV7-3 with TRBJ1-5; the D is unclear. The V end was cut by 0 bases, the J end by 2 bases, with 8 bases between. In germline, CDR1 is SGHTA, CDR2 FQGTGA. There are 15 residues in the CDR3. CDR3 protein: CASSLTAQGNQPQHF. The CDR3, as DNA: TGTGCCAGCAGCTTAACGGCCCAGGGCAATCAGCCCCAGCATTTT.

The chain has TRBV28 and TRBJ2-3, with 8 bases identical to TRBD2. The CDR3 spans 15 residues. V shed 6 bases, J shed 3 bases, and the junction held 8 bases outside the gene matches. Looked up from germline, CDR1 is MDHEN and CDR2 is SYDVKM. The CDR3 spells CASSSTGTRTDTQYF. DNA of the CDR3: TGTGCCAGCAGCAGCACCGGGACTAGAACAGATACGCAGTATTTT.

This clone has just one count. The gene calls are TRBV30 and TRBJ2-5; no firm D call. There are 12 residues in the CDR3. Germline CDR1 and CDR2: GTSNPN and SVGIG (reference sequence). Trimming left V 0 bases short and J 5 bases short, with 7 bases between. The CDR3 coding sequence is TGTGCCTGGAGTGTCAGGCCGGAGACCCAGTACTTC. Its protein is CAWSVRPETQYF. Looking up the rest from reference TRBV30 and TRBJ2-5 gives the full variable domain: SQTIHQWPATLVQPVGSPLSLECTVEGTSNPNLYWYRQAAGRGLQLLFYSVGIGQISSEVPQNLSASRPQDRQFILSSKKLLLSDSGFYLCAWSVRPETQYFGPGTRLLVL.

This clone is a singleton in its sample. The J gene is TRBJ1-6, the V gene TRBV10-3, with D tentatively TRBD1 (6 bases). Germline values: CDR1 ENHRY, CDR2 SYGVKD. Trimming took 2 bases from V and 11 from J, leaving 19 bases between them. The CDR3 is 16 amino acids. CDR3 nucleotides: TGTGCCATCAGTGAGACATTTCCAGGGGAAAGGACACCCCTCCACTTT. Amino acid sequence: CAISETFPGERTPLHF.

This sequence joins TRBV14 and TRBJ2-1; no clear D. This CDR3 contains 11 residues. V dropped 4 bases and J dropped 4 bases, with 2 bases sitting between them. Germline values: CDR1 SGHDN, CDR2 FVKESK. The CDR3 DNA reads as TGTGCCAGCAGCCGTTACAATGAGCAGTTCTTC. It translates to CASSRYNEQFF.

CDR3 residues: CATSRGNGLEQFF. For the CDR3, the DNA is TGTGCCACCAGCAGAGGGAACGGACTAGAGCAGTTCTTC. The genes are TRBV15 and TRBJ2-1, with a weak D call TRBD2 (6 bases). V was pared by 1 base and J by 10 bases, with 11 bases between. This CDR3 region has 13 residues. CDR1 LNHNV and CDR2 YYDKDF come from the germline V gene (reference sequence).

This chain connects TRBV10-3 to TRBJ2-1; 11 nucleotides align to TRBD2. The CDR3 extends over 16 amino acids. The junction had 6 bases not matched to a gene; V was cut back by 3 bases and J by 5 bases. CDR1 and CDR2 (germline): ENHRY, SYGVKD. DNA for the CDR3: TGTGCCATCAGTGACCAACTAGCGGGAGACAACAATGAGCAGTTCTTC. This translates into CAISDQLAGDNNEQFF.

The chain joins TRBV18 to TRBJ1-4; D unclear. The CDR3 loop spans 11 amino acids. Germline V gene lookup returns CDR1 KGHSH and CDR2 LQKENI. The V gene lost 2 bases and the J gene lost 5 bases, with 0 bases spanning the gap. Here the CDR3 DNA reads TGTGCCAGCTCACCAAATGAAAAACTGTTTTTT. This translates into CASSPNEKLFF. The variable domain in full, completed from reference TRBV18 and TRBJ1-4, reads NAGVMQNPRHLVRRRGQEARLRCSPMKGHSHVYWYRQLPEEGLKFMVYLQKENIIDESGMPKERFSAEFPKEGPSILRIQQVVRGDSAAYFCASSPNEKLFFGSGTQLSVL.